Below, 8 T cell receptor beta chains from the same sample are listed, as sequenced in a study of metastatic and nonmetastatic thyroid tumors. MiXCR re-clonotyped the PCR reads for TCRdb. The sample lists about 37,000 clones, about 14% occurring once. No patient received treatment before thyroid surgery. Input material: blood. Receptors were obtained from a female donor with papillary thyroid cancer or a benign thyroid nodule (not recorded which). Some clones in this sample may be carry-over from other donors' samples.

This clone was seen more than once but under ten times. The CDR3 loop is CASRGKGLNYGYTF. The CDR3 DNA reads TGTGCCAGCAGGGGAAAGGGGCTGAACTATGGCTACACCTTC. The rearrangement joins TRBV6-1 to TRBJ1-2; D is perhaps TRBD1 (5 bases). V shed 6 bases and J shed 2 bases, with 13 bases lying between them. Germline CDR1 is MNHNS and CDR2 is SASEGT. The CDR3 is 14 amino acids.

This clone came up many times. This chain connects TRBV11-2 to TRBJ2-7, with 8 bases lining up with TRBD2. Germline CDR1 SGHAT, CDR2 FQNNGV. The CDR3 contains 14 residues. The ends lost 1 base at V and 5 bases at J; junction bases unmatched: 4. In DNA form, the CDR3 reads TGTGCCAGCAGCTTAGGAGCGGGAGTTGACGAGCAGTACTTC. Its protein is CASSLGAGVDEQYF. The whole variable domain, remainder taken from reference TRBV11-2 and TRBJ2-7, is EAGVAQSPRYKIIEKRQSVAFWCNPISGHATLYWYQQILGQGPKLLIQFQNNGVVDDSQLPKDRFSAERLKGVDSTLKIQPAKLEDSAVYLCASSLGAGVDEQYFGPGTRLTVT.

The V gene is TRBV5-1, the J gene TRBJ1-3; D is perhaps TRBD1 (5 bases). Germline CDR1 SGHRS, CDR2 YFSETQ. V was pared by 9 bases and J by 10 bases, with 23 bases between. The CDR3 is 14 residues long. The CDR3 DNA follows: TGCGCCATCCTCGCCCTGCATTGGGGGAAAACCATATATTTT. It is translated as CAILALHWGKTIYF.

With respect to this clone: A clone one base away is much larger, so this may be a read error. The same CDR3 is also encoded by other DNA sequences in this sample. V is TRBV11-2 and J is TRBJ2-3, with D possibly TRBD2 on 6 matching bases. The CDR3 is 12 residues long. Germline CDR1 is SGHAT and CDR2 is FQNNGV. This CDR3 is CASSTSTDTQYF. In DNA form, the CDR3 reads TGTGCCAGCAGTACTAGCACAGATACACAGTATTTT.

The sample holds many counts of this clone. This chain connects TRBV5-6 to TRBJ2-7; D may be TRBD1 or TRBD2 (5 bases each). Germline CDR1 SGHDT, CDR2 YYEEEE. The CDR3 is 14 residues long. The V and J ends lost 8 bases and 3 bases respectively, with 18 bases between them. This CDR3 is CASNEVGDLYEQYF. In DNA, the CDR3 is TGTGCCAGTAACGAAGTGGGGGACCTCTACGAGCAGTACTTC.

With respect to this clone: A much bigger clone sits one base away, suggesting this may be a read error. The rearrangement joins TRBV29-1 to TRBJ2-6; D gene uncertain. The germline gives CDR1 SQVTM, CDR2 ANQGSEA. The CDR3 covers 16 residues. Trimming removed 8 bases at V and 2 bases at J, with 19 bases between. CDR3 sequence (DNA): TGCAGCTTTCCCCCGGAAAGCGAGACTGGGGCCAACGTCCTGACTTTC. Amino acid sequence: CSFPPESETGANVLTF. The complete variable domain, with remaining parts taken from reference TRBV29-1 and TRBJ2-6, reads SAVISQKPSRDICQRGTSLTIQCQVDSQVTMMFWYRQQPGQSLTLIATANQGSEATYESGFVIDKFPISRPNLTFSTLTVSNMSPEDSSIYLCSFPPESETGANVLTFGAGSRLTVL.

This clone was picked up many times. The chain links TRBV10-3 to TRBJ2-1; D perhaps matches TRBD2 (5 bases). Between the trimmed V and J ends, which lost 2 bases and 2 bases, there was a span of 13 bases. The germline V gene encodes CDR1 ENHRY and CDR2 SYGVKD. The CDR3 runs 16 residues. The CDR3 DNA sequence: TGTGCCATCAGTGAGCGGGGTAGCCCTCCCTACAATGAGCAGTTCTTC. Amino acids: CAISERGSPPYNEQFF.

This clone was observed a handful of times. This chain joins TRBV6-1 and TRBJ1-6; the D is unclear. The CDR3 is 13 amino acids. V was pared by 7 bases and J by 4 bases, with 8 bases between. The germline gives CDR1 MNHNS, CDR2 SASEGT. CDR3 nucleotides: TGTGCCAGCAATCCGGGATATAATTCACCCCTCCACTTT. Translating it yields CASNPGYNSPLHF.